Listed below are T cell receptor beta chains from one sample, sequenced in a study of blood T cell repertoires in COVID-19. Using immunoSEQ multiplex PCR, the repertoire was profiled, and TCRdb retains in-frame clones only, with some absent. Among approximately 280,000 clones listed, roughly 84% were seen once. Sequencing input: peripheral blood. The receptors were gathered from a human donor with COVID-19, enrolled during active disease. The donor label of this sample is uncertain. Both conserved end residues are part of each CDR3. The D gene is left open where the match is weak. Rows give clone size only sometimes, using once, few, many, or a class for an expanded clone.

d_gene: TRBD1
abundance: -
v_gene: TRBV28
j_gene: TRBJ1-1
CDR3nt: TGTGCCAGCAGTGTAACAGGGGTGAACACTGAAGCTTTCTTT
CDR3aa: CASSVTGVNTEAFF

d_gene: -
abundance: -
v_gene: TRBV19
j_gene: TRBJ2-1
CDR3nt: TGTGCCAGTAGTATAGAAGCTAGATCCTACAATGAGCAGTTCTTC
CDR3aa: CASSIEARSYNEQFF

d_gene: TRBD2
abundance: -
v_gene: TRBV27
j_gene: TRBJ2-2
CDR3nt: TGTGCCAGCCGGCGAGCGGCGGGAGTGGCCGGGGAGCTGTTTTTT
CDR3aa: CASRRAAGVAGELFF

d_gene: TRBD1
abundance: -
v_gene: TRBV5-1
j_gene: TRBJ2-7
CDR3nt: TGCGCCAGCAGCCGATCCGGGACAGGGTCTGGCGAGCAGTACTTC
CDR3aa: CASSRSGTGSGEQYF

d_gene: -
abundance: -
v_gene: TRBV21-1
j_gene: TRBJ2-7
CDR3nt: TGTGCCAGCAGTCCAGCGGACGAGCAGTACTTC
CDR3aa: CASSPADEQYF

d_gene: -
abundance: -
v_gene: TRBV6-6
j_gene: TRBJ2-1
CDR3nt: TGTGCCAGCAGTCGACAAATAGGGGGTGAGCAGTTCTTC
CDR3aa: CASSRQIGGEQFF

d_gene: TRBD2
abundance: -
v_gene: TRBV9
j_gene: TRBJ2-7
CDR3nt: TGTGCCAGCAGCGTAGGGACAACTAGCGGCGGTGAGGAGCAGTACTTC
CDR3aa: CASSVGTTSGGEEQYF

d_gene: TRBD1
abundance: -
v_gene: TRBV9
j_gene: TRBJ2-3
CDR3nt: TGTGCCAGCAGCGTAACAGGGGGTCCAGGCGGTACAGATACGCAGTATTTT
CDR3aa: CASSVTGGPGGTDTQYF

d_gene: -
abundance: -
v_gene: TRBV3-1/TRBV3-2
j_gene: TRBJ2-7
CDR3nt: TGTGCCAGCAGCCAGGGCGGGCGCTACGAGCAGTACTTC
CDR3aa: CASSQGGRYEQYF

d_gene: TRBD2
abundance: -
v_gene: TRBV19
j_gene: TRBJ2-7
CDR3nt: TGTGCCAGTAGTTTTGGGGGCTCGACTAGCGGGGGAGGCGACGAGCAGTACTTC
CDR3aa: CASSFGGSTSGGGDEQYF

d_gene: -
abundance: -
v_gene: TRBV21-1
j_gene: TRBJ2-7
CDR3nt: TGTGCCAGCAGCGCCAGAAGCTCCTACGAGCAGTACTTC
CDR3aa: CASSARSSYEQYF

d_gene: TRBD2
abundance: -
v_gene: TRBV18
j_gene: TRBJ2-7
CDR3nt: TGTGCCAGCTCACCGGCAGGGAGCGGGAGGTACGAGCAGTACTTC
CDR3aa: CASSPAGSGRYEQYF

d_gene: -
abundance: few
v_gene: TRBV19
j_gene: TRBJ2-6
CDR3nt: TGTGCCAGTAGTATTACGAGCTCTGGGGCCAACGTCCTGACTTTC
CDR3aa: CASSITSSGANVLTF

d_gene: -
abundance: -
v_gene: TRBV6-5
j_gene: TRBJ2-7
CDR3nt: TGTGCCAGCAGTTACGGAGAGTTTGGCTACGAGCAGTACTTC
CDR3aa: CASSYGEFGYEQYF

d_gene: TRBD2
abundance: -
v_gene: TRBV5-1
j_gene: TRBJ2-1
CDR3nt: TGCGCCAGCAGCCAACGGAAGACTAGCCCGAATGAGCAGTTCTTC
CDR3aa: CASSQRKTSPNEQFF

d_gene: TRBD1
abundance: -
v_gene: TRBV19
j_gene: TRBJ1-5
CDR3nt: TGTGCCAGTAGTACCGGGGGACAGGGGGGACATCAGCCCCAGCATTTT
CDR3aa: CASSTGGQGGHQPQHF

d_gene: TRBD1
abundance: -
v_gene: TRBV20-1
j_gene: TRBJ1-6
CDR3nt: TGCAGTGCTAGTCCGGGACAGGGGGAATCACCCCTCCACTTT
CDR3aa: CSASPGQGESPLHF

d_gene: -
abundance: once
v_gene: TRBV7-2
j_gene: TRBJ1-1
CDR3nt: TGTGCCAGCAGTCAGGGTGTCGGAAACACTGAAGCTTTCTTT
CDR3aa: CASSQGVGNTEAFF

d_gene: TRBD2
abundance: few
v_gene: TRBV3-1/TRBV3-2
j_gene: TRBJ2-7
CDR3nt: TGTGCCAGCAGCCGAATACTAGCGGGGCTATCCTACGAGCAGTACTTC
CDR3aa: CASSRILAGLSYEQYF

d_gene: TRBD1
abundance: -
v_gene: TRBV28
j_gene: TRBJ1-6
CDR3nt: TGTGCCAGCAGTTTCTCCGACAGGGCGGGATCACCCCTCCACTTT
CDR3aa: CASSFSDRAGSPLHF

d_gene: -
abundance: -
v_gene: TRBV19
j_gene: TRBJ2-7
CDR3nt: TGTGCCAGTAGTGGGCCCGGTACCTACGAGCAGTACTTC
CDR3aa: CASSGPGTYEQYF

d_gene: TRBD1
abundance: few
v_gene: TRBV5-1
j_gene: TRBJ1-1
CDR3nt: TGCGCCAGCAGCTTCGACAGGGGAACTGAAGCTTTCTTT
CDR3aa: CASSFDRGTEAFF

d_gene: -
abundance: -
v_gene: TRBV28
j_gene: TRBJ1-1
CDR3nt: TGTGCCAGCAGTTTTGGGGGGGCGAGGGGCACTGAAGCTTTCTTT
CDR3aa: CASSFGGARGTEAFF

d_gene: TRBD2
abundance: -
v_gene: TRBV6-6
j_gene: TRBJ2-1
CDR3nt: TGTGCCAGCAGTCAACCCGGGACTAGCGGGAGCGTCGACAATGAGCAGTTCTTC
CDR3aa: CASSQPGTSGSVDNEQFF

d_gene: -
abundance: -
v_gene: TRBV5-5
j_gene: TRBJ1-5
CDR3nt: TGTGCCAGCAGCTTGGCGGCAGGGGATGTCATTCAGCCCCAGCATTTT
CDR3aa: CASSLAAGDVIQPQHF

d_gene: -
abundance: -
v_gene: TRBV5-4
j_gene: TRBJ1-1
CDR3nt: TGTGCCAGCAGCCTCCAAGAGACTGAAGCTTTCTTT
CDR3aa: CASSLQETEAFF

d_gene: -
abundance: -
v_gene: TRBV30
j_gene: TRBJ1-2
CDR3nt: TGTGCCTGGAGTGGTGGCATCGGCTACACCTTC
CDR3aa: CAWSGGIGYTF

d_gene: TRBD1
abundance: -
v_gene: TRBV7-3
j_gene: TRBJ1-6
CDR3nt: TGTGCCAGCAGTTCACAGGGGGACAATTCACCCCTCCACTTT
CDR3aa: CASSSQGDNSPLHF

d_gene: TRBD1
abundance: -
v_gene: TRBV6-6
j_gene: TRBJ1-4
CDR3nt: TGTGCCAGCCGTAACAGGGGGCGACGGCTGTTTTTT
CDR3aa: CASRNRGRRLFF

d_gene: TRBD1
abundance: -
v_gene: TRBV10-1
j_gene: TRBJ2-7
CDR3nt: TGCGCCAGCAGGTACGATACCGGGACAGGGTTCTACGAGCAGTACTTC
CDR3aa: CASRYDTGTGFYEQYF

d_gene: TRBD1
abundance: once
v_gene: TRBV18
j_gene: TRBJ2-2
CDR3nt: TGTGCCAGCTCACCTATTTCTCCACAGGGGATGGGCTACACCGGGGAGCTGTTTTTT
CDR3aa: CASSPISPQGMGYTGELFF